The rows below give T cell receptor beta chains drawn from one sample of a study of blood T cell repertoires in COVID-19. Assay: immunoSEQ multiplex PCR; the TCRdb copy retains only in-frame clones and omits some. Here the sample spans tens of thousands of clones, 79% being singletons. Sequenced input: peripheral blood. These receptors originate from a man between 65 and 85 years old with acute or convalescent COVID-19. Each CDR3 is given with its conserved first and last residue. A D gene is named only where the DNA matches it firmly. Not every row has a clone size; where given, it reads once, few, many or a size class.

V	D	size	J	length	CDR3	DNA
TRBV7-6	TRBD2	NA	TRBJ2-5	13	CASSPPGGETQYF	TGTGCCAGCAGCCCGCCGGGGGGAGAGACCCAGTACTTC
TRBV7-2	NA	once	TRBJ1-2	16	CASSIDGRTSNYGYTF	TGTGCCAGCAGTATTGATGGGCGCACGTCTAACTATGGCTACACCTTC
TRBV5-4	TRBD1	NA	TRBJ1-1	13	CASRRTGNTEAFF	TGTGCCAGCAGACGGACAGGGAACACTGAAGCTTTCTTT
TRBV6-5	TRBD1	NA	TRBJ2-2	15	CASSPRDRATGELFF	TGTGCCAGCAGTCCGAGGGACAGGGCCACCGGGGAGCTGTTTTTT
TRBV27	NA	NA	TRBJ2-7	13	CASGYRSSYEQYF	TGTGCCAGCGGGTACAGATCCTCCTACGAGCAGTACTTC
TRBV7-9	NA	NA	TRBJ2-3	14	CASSSTELFDTQYF	TGTGCCAGCAGCTCGACAGAGCTATTCGATACGCAGTATTTT
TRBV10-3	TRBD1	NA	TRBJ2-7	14	CAIGKTGSSYEQYF	TGTGCCATCGGCAAGACAGGGTCCTCCTACGAGCAGTACTTC
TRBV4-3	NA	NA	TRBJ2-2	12	CASRNSFGELFF	TGCGCCAGCAGAAATAGTTTCGGGGAGCTGTTTTTT
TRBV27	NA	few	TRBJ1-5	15	CASSLGGGNNQPQHF	TGTGCCAGCAGTTTGGGGGGAGGGAACAATCAGCCCCAGCATTTT
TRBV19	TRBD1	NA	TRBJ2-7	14	CASSTGTGGYEQYF	TGTGCCAGTAGTACCGGGACAGGCGGTTACGAGCAGTACTTC
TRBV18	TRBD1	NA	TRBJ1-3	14	CASSPDRAGNTIYF	TGTGCCAGCTCACCAGACAGGGCAGGAAACACCATATATTTT
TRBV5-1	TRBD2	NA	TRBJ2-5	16	CASSSGTSGLQETQYF	TGCGCCAGCAGCTCCGGGACTAGCGGGTTGCAAGAGACCCAGTACTTC
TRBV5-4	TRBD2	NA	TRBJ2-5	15	CASSLSGSPQETQYF	TGTGCCAGCAGCTTGAGCGGGAGCCCGCAAGAGACCCAGTACTTC
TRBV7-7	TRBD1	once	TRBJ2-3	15	CASSPWTGPTDTQYF	TGTGCTAGCAGCCCCTGGACAGGGCCCACAGATACGCAGTATTTT
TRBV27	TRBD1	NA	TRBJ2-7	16	CASSLQTGQGAYEQYF	TGTGCCAGCAGTTTACAAACGGGACAGGGGGCTTACGAGCAGTACTTC
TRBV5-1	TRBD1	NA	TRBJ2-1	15	CASSSGQGVYNEQFF	TGCGCCAGCAGCTCCGGACAGGGGGTATACAATGAGCAGTTCTTC
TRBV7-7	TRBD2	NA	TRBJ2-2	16	CASSPGLAGYTGELFF	TGTGCTAGCAGCCCCGGACTAGCGGGCTACACCGGGGAGCTGTTTTTT
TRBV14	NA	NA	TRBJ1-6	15	CASSQQGPYNSPLHF	TGTGCCAGCAGCCAGCAGGGGCCATATAATTCACCCCTCCACTTT
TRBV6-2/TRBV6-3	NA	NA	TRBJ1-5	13	CASSSQQGQPQHF	TGTGCCAGCAGTTCGCAACAGGGCCAGCCCCAGCATTTT